The next 23 T cell receptor beta chains were all read from a single sample in a study of T cell responses to AZD1222 COVID-19 vaccine. Sequencing used immunoSEQ multiplex PCR; TCRdb keeps in-frame clones, though not all of them. The data contain about 120,000 clones, under 95% of them singletons. Material: peripheral blood, obtained 28 days after the second AZD1222 dose. All receptors come from an adult who received the AZD1222 COVID-19 vaccine.

This chain links TRBV10-3 with TRBJ1-6, with unresolved D. V lost 2 bases, J lost 4 bases, and 6 bases lay in between. Germline CDR1 and CDR2: ENHRY and SYGVKD. This CDR3 spans 14 amino acids. CDR3: CAISEQQYNSPLHF. CDR3 sequence (DNA): TGTGCCATCAGTGAGCAACAGTATAATTCACCCCTCCACTTT.

The chain links TRBV7-2 to TRBJ2-1, with D perhaps TRBD1 or TRBD2 (5 bases each). CDR1 and CDR2 (germline): SGHTA, FQGNSA. The V and J ends lost 5 bases and 4 bases respectively, with 18 bases between them. This CDR3 spans 16 amino acids. The CDR3 DNA is TGTGCCAGCAGCCGCTACTTGGGGGTAGAGTACAATGAGCAGTTCTTC. Translation: CASSRYLGVEYNEQFF.

The CDR3 is CASITRDQQKLFF. CDR3 coding DNA: TGTGCCAGCATTACCCGGGACCAGCAAAAACTGTTTTTT. The chain combines TRBV28 with TRBJ1-4; possibly TRBD1 for D (5 bases). Per germline, CDR1 MDHEN and CDR2 SYDVKM. This CDR3 has 13 amino acids. Trimming stripped 7 bases from V and 9 bases from J, with 15 bases between.

V and J are TRBV5-4 and TRBJ2-5, with a weak D call TRBD1 (5 bases). This CDR3 region has 14 residues. The V end lost 1 base, the J end lost 5 bases, and 12 bases lay between the germline ends. CDR1 SGHNT and CDR2 YYREEE come from the germline V gene (reference sequence). This chain's CDR3 is CASSLTGPYETQYF. Written as DNA, the CDR3 is TGTGCCAGCAGCTTGACAGGTCCTTACGAGACCCAGTACTTC. Full variable domain (outside the CDR3, taken from reference TRBV5-4 and TRBJ2-5): ETGVTQSPTHLIKTRGQQVTLRCSSQSGHNTVSWYQQALGQGPQFIFQYYREEENGRGNFPPRFSGLQFPNYSSELNVNALELDDSALYLCASSLTGPYETQYFGPGTRLLVL.

The V gene is TRBV25-1, the J gene TRBJ2-3; 8 bases are shared with TRBD2. This CDR3 is built from 15 residues. Germline values: CDR1 MGHDK, CDR2 SYGVNS. V shed 1 base and J 6 bases; nucleotides not matched to a gene: 6. CDR3 amino acids: CASSEFRGGTDTQYF. The DNA of the CDR3 is TGTGCCAGCAGTGAATTCCGGGGGGGGACCGATACGCAGTATTTT.

To note about this clone: Mismatch with germline at one junction end may stem from a read error. The chain carries TRBV7-7 and TRBJ2-1; TRBD2 matches 12 bases. Germline V gene lookup returns CDR1 SSHAT and CDR2 FNYEAQ (reference sequence). The CDR3 is made up of 15 amino acids. CDR3: CASSLSLAGGNEQFF. CDR3 bases: TGTGCTAGCAGCTTATCGCTAGCGGGGGGGAATGAGCAGTTCTTC.

The chain combines TRBV3-1 (or the pseudogene TRBV3-2) with TRBJ2-7, with D possibly TRBD1 on 5 matching bases. The V end lost 0 bases, the J end lost 6 bases, and 9 bases lay between the germline ends. This CDR3 contains 13 residues. Looked up from germline, CDR1 is LGHDT and CDR2 is YNNKEL (reference sequence). The CDR3 protein is CASSQDLGREQYF. The CDR3 DNA is TGTGCCAGCAGCCAAGATCTGGGGCGCGAGCAGTACTTC.

This clone was seen once. The chain couples TRBV5-1 to TRBJ2-2, with 8 bases identical to TRBD2. CDR1 and CDR2 (germline): SGHRS, YFSETQ. The J segment lost 0 bases and the V segment lost 0 bases, leaving 4 bases of the junction unmatched. The CDR3 runs 17 residues. The CDR3 protein is CASSLVAGGTNTGELFF. CDR3 DNA sequence: TGCGCCAGCAGCTTGGTGGCGGGAGGCACGAACACCGGGGAGCTGTTTTTT.

The rearrangement uses TRBV7-6 and TRBJ2-3; D remains ambiguous. V was trimmed by 5 bases and J by 2 bases, leaving 8 bases between them. The germline V gene encodes CDR1 SGHVS and CDR2 FNYEAQ. The CDR3 covers 13 residues. CDR3 sequence reads: CASSPDLTDTQYF. Here the CDR3 DNA reads TGTGCCAGCAGCCCGGACCTCACAGATACGCAGTATTTT.

This clone was observed a single time. The chain has TRBV7-2 and TRBJ2-7; 13 nucleotides match TRBD2. The CDR3 contains 17 residues. V shed 1 base, J shed 6 bases, and the junction held 9 bases outside the gene matches. Germline V gives CDR1 SGHTA, CDR2 FQGNSA. CDR3 sequence reads: CASSLVGTSGTPAEQYF. The CDR3 region has the DNA TGTGCCAGCAGCTTAGTTGGGACTAGCGGGACGCCGGCCGAGCAGTACTTC. The full variable domain, in which reference TRBV7-2 and TRBJ2-7 provide the parts outside the CDR3, is GAGVSQSPSNKVTEKGKDVELRCDPISGHTALYWYRQSLGQGLEFLIYFQGNSAPDKSGLPSDRFSAERTGGSVSTLTIQRTQQEDSAVYLCASSLVGTSGTPAEQYFGPGTRLTVT.

This clone came up a few times. The chain links TRBV5-1 to TRBJ1-1; D is possibly TRBD1 (5 bases). V shed 1 base and J shed 3 bases, with 10 bases lying between them. The CDR3 has 14 amino acids. Germline V CDR1 and CDR2: SGHRS, YFSETQ. The CDR3 DNA follows: TGCGCCAGCAGCTTGACAGGCACCCACACTGAAGCTTTCTTT. As protein: CASSLTGTHTEAFF.

The rearrangement links TRBV14 to TRBJ2-7; D not resolved. Germline-derived CDR1 and CDR2 are SGHDN and FVKESK. Trimming shortened V by 1 base and J by 7 bases, and 11 bases separated the two germline ends. The CDR3 is 13 residues long. The chain's CDR3 is CASSQASYEEQYF. The CDR3 region has the DNA TGTGCCAGCAGCCAAGCTAGTTACGAGGAGCAGTACTTC.

This clone was observed once. The chain links TRBV5-1 to TRBJ2-7, with D possibly TRBD1 on 5 matching bases. The CDR3 runs to 11 residues. V lost 5 bases and J 6 bases, leaving 9 bases between the germline ends. Looked up from germline, CDR1 is SGHRS and CDR2 is YFSETQ. CDR3 region: CASRQGTEQYF. The DNA of the CDR3 is TGCGCCAGCAGGCAGGGTACCGAGCAGTACTTC.

DNA of the CDR3: TGTGCCATCAGGGACAGGGAGGGTGAAAAACTGTTTTTT. Encoded protein: CAIRDREGEKLFF. The chain carries TRBV10-3 and TRBJ1-4; TRBD1 matches at 8 bases. The CDR3 consists of 13 residues. Losses at the gene ends were 6 bases for V and 7 bases for J; bases not matched to a gene: 4. Germline CDR1 and CDR2: ENHRY and SYGVKD.

This CDR3 reads CASSSLTDRVSEQYF. The DNA for the CDR3 is TGTGCCAGCAGCTCTTTAACGGACAGGGTCTCCGAGCAGTACTTC. The chain uses TRBV7-9 and TRBJ2-7, with 8 bases that match TRBD1. CDR3 size: 15 residues. Germline V lookup: CDR1 SEHNR, CDR2 FQNEAQ (reference sequence). Trimming removed 4 bases from V and 6 bases from J; junction bases left unmatched: 11. Looking up the rest from reference TRBV7-9 and TRBJ2-7 gives the full variable domain: DTGVSQNPRHKITKRGQNVTFRCDPISEHNRLYWYRQTLGQGPEFLTYFQNEAQLEKSRLLSDRFSAERPKGSFSTLEIQRTEQGDSAMYLCASSSLTDRVSEQYFGPGTRLTVT.

The chain links TRBV5-4 to TRBJ2-4, with 9 bases identical to TRBD2. The CDR3 spans 18 residues. Germline V CDR1 and CDR2: SGHNT, YYREEE (reference sequence). Trimming took 3 bases from V and 0 from J; bases not matched to a gene: 10. The CDR3 DNA sequence: TGTGCCAGCAGCTCGACTAGCGGCAGGCACCTAGCCAAAAACATTCAGTACTTC. Its protein product is CASSSTSGRHLAKNIQYF.

CDR3 in amino acids: CASSGTPGFYEQYF. CDR3 in DNA: TGTGCCAGCAGTGGTACACCGGGGTTCTACGAGCAGTACTTC. V usage is TRBV11-2 and J usage is TRBJ2-7, with D perhaps matching TRBD2 (5 bases). Trimming took off 6 bases at V and 3 bases at J, with 15 bases between the two ends. Germline-derived CDR1 and CDR2 are SGHAT and FQNNGV. The CDR3 extends over 14 amino acids.

The chain links TRBV5-5 to TRBJ2-7; D may match TRBD1 or TRBD2 (5 bases each). CDR1 and CDR2 (germline): SGHKS, YYEKEE (reference sequence). This CDR3 is 14 amino acids long. The germline V and J ends were trimmed by 2 bases and 7 bases, with 16 bases remaining between them. The CDR3 DNA reads as TGTGCCAGCAGCTTACCGGGACGGCAAAGGGAGCAGTACTTC. Protein: CASSLPGRQREQYF.

This chain joins TRBV7-6 and TRBJ1-4; TRBD1 matches at 8 bases. Germline CDR1 reads SGHVS; CDR2 reads FNYEAQ. The CDR3 spans 15 residues. The junction had 3 bases not matched to a gene; V was cut back by 5 bases and J by 1 base. CDR3 DNA: TGTGCCAGCAGCGTCGACAGGGGAACTAATGAAAAACTGTTTTTT. Its protein is CASSVDRGTNEKLFF.

The CDR3 nucleotides are TGTGCCAGCAGTTACCAGGGGACCTACAATGAGCAGTTCTTC. It codes for CASSYQGTYNEQFF. The chain couples TRBV6-2 or TRBV6-3 to TRBJ2-1; D possibly corresponds to TRBD1 (6 bases). V lost 2 bases to trimming and J lost 2 bases, with 7 bases between them. This CDR3 comprises 14 residues. Germline V gene data show CDR1 as MNHEY and CDR2 as SVGEGT.

This sequence joins TRBV7-9 and TRBJ1-2; 12 bases are shared with TRBD1. Trimming cost V 5 bases and J 7 bases; bases outside gene matches: 8. The CDR3 has 15 residues. Per germline, CDR1 SEHNR and CDR2 FQNEAQ (reference sequence). The chain's CDR3 is CASSTRDRGRFGYTF. The CDR3 DNA is TGTGCCAGCAGCACACGGGACAGGGGGCGATTTGGCTACACCTTC.

The CDR3 bases are TGTGCCAGCACTCAGCGGGGGGCCTACAATGAGCAGTTCTTC. It codes for CASTQRGAYNEQFF. The chain is built from TRBV6-5 and TRBJ2-1, with 9 bases that match TRBD2. Trimming cost V 7 bases and J 2 bases; bases outside gene matches: 3. From germline, CDR1 is MNHEY and CDR2 SVGAGI. The CDR3 length is 14 residues.

The chain recombines TRBV7-2 with TRBJ2-1; TRBD2 matches 9 bases. The trim removed 4 bases at V and 6 bases at J, leaving 7 bases unmatched. The germline gives CDR1 SGHTA, CDR2 FQGNSA. The CDR3 totals 15 residues. The CDR3, as DNA: TGTGCCAGCAGCTCCTCGGGACTAGCCTCCAATGAGCAGTTCTTC. Its translation is CASSSSGLASNEQFF.